Below are 3 T cell receptor beta chains sequenced from a single sample in a study of beta chain features in type 1 diabetes. Investigators reverse transcribed all isolated RNA, so they sequenced expressed TCRB transcripts. TCRdb's table, derived via immunoSEQ multiplex PCR, lists solely in-frame clones and lacks some. The repertoire holds over 300,000 clones, approximately 8% seen once, with roughly 0.44% in the top ten. Sequenced sample: central memory CD4+ T cells from blood. The receptor source for this set is a woman between 18 and 30 years old in good health.

The chain joins TRBV7-9 to TRBJ2-7; 12 bases align to TRBD2. CDR1 is SEHNR and CDR2 is FQNEAQ in the germline V gene (reference sequence). J was trimmed by 6 bases and V by 5 bases; bases with no gene match: 8. CDR3 length: 15 residues. Here the CDR3 DNA reads TGTGCCAGCAGCCGCCAGACTAGCGGGAGTCTCGAGCAGTACTTC. Its protein is CASSRQTSGSLEQYF.

The chain is built from TRBV6-5 and TRBJ2-7; D gene unclear. The germline V and J ends were trimmed by 2 bases and 2 bases, with 13 bases remaining between them. CDR3 length: 15 amino acids. CDR1 is MNHEY, CDR2 SVGAGI, per germline. CDR3 amino acids: CASSYLPGPAYEQYF. The CDR3 nucleotides are TGTGCCAGCAGTTACCTACCGGGCCCGGCCTACGAGCAGTACTTC.

The rearrangement uses TRBV7-2 and TRBJ2-1; no definite D call. Per the germline V gene, CDR1 is SGHTA and CDR2 is FQGNSA. V was pared by 2 bases and J by 5 bases, with 10 bases between. The CDR3 is 14 amino acids. The CDR3 region is CASSLSSRDNEQFF. In DNA form, the CDR3 reads TGTGCCAGCAGCTTAAGTTCGAGAGACAATGAGCAGTTCTTC.